The TCR beta chain described here comes from a study of technical replicates of blood from several donors. TCRdb's table, derived via immunoSEQ multiplex PCR, lists solely in-frame clones and lacks some. This sample has fewer than 85,000 clones; roughly 90% occur once, and the top ten carry 0.41%. The germline CDR1 and CDR2 sequences are SGHAT and FQNNGV. The CDR3 covers 16 residues. V shed 5 bases, J shed 4 bases, and the junction held 9 bases outside the gene matches. This receptor was obtained from a human donor in good health. The V call is TRBV11-2, the J call TRBJ2-1; TRBD1 aligns across 9 bases. The material sequenced was T cells isolated from PBMCs. CDR3 loop: CASSQFAGTGYNEQFF. The CDR3 bases are TGTGCCAGCAGCCAATTCGCCGGGACAGGGTACAATGAGCAGTTCTTC. Complete variable domain (other parts from reference TRBV11-2 and TRBJ2-1): EAGVAQSPRYKIIEKRQSVAFWCNPISGHATLYWYQQILGQGPKLLIQFQNNGVVDDSQLPKDRFSAERLKGVDSTLKIQPAKLEDSAVYLCASSQFAGTGYNEQFFGPGTRLTVL.